The clone carrying this T cell receptor (beta chain) showed up just a few times. The antigen is not known. The source of the sample is a study of blood T cells in healthy people across ages. Study-wide context: Researchers report that template switching captured about one barcoded beta molecule per two T cells. Study conclusions and caveats: The authors considered diversity estimates from one million T cells to be underestimates. CMV status of donors was unknown, possibly confounding expanded clonotype changes.

Together with a sample-barcoded 5' primer, a J-beta primer mix was included in a second PCR lasting about 6 to 11 cycles. TCRdb re-analysed the 5' RACE reads in MiXCR, keeping a single row per CDR3 protein. The table shows about 1 million distinct CDR3 sequences, with under 55% occurring only once. V lost 5 bases and J lost 5, with 7 bases in between. Germline V lookup: CDR1 SGHNT, CDR2 YENEEA. The CDR3 contains 11 residues. The rearrangement links TRBV11-3 to TRBJ2-7; D unclear. The TCR was taken from a woman aged 55-70 years in good health. The material sequenced was blood. The CDR3 region is CASSRRHEQYF. As DNA, the CDR3 is TGTGCCAGCAGCCGGCGTCACGAGCAGTACTTC. The full variable domain, rest sourced from reference TRBV11-3 and TRBJ2-7, is EAGVVQSPRYKIIEKKQPVAFWCNPISGHNTLYWYLQNLGQGPELLIRYENEEAVDDSQLPKDRFSAERLKGVDSTLKIQPAELGDSAVYLCASSRRHEQYFGPGTRLTVT.